The clone carrying this T cell receptor (beta chain) has only a few counts. This sample was taken from a study of blood T cell repertoires in COVID-19. Study information: Sites across the United States, Italy and Spain contributed samples from acute and convalescent COVID-19. PBMCs, B-cell-depleted T cells, or T cells provided the cDNA or gDNA that made up the material.

In the authors' methods: Quantification of nucleated cells was approximated via reference gene primer amplification. Profiled with immunoSEQ multiplex PCR; TCRdb holds only in-frame clones, not every one. The V and J calls and clone size are taken from that table; D and trimming were inferred from the DNA. Of around 99,000 clones in the sample, about nine tenths were seen once. This receptor was taken from a woman aged 25 to 39 with acute or convalescent COVID-19. Specimen: peripheral blood.

The CDR3: CASSLGLAIDTQYF. Written as DNA, the CDR3 is TGTGCCAGCAGCTTAGGCCTAGCGATCGATACGCAGTATTTT. The chain is built from TRBV7-8 and TRBJ2-3, with D perhaps matching TRBD2 (6 bases). The CDR3 has 14 residues. The V gene lost 1 base and the J gene lost 6 bases, with 11 bases spanning the gap. CDR1 SGHVS and CDR2 FQNEAQ come from the germline V gene. The whole variable domain, remainder taken from reference TRBV7-8 and TRBJ2-3, is GAGVSQSPRYKVAKRGQDVALRCDPISGHVSLFWYQQALGQGPEFLTYFQNEAQLDKSGLPSDRFFAERPEGSVSTLKIQRTQQEDSAVYLCASSLGLAIDTQYFGPGTRLTVL.